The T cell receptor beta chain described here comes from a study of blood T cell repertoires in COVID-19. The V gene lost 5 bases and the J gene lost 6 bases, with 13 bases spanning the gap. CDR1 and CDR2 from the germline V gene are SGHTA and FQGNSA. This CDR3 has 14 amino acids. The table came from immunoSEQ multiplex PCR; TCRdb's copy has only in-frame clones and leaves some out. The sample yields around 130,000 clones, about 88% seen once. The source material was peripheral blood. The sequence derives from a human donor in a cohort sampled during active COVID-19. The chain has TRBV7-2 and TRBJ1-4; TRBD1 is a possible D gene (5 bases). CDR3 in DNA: TGTGCCAGCAGCCCCTGGGGGGTGGATGAAAAACTGTTTTTT. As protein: CASSPWGVDEKLFF.